Described below is a single TCR beta chain sequence and its context. V was shortened by 8 bases and J by 8 bases, with 22 bases between the two germline ends. The CDR3 consists of 15 residues. This sample was taken from a study of blood T cell repertoires in COVID-19. Study at large: Whether acute or convalescent, the COVID-19 samples came from the United States, Italy and Spain. T cells, B-cell-depleted T cells, or PBMCs provided the cDNA or gDNA that served as material.

In the authors' workflow: Reference gene primer amplification gave estimated nucleated cell counts. The data were produced by immunoSEQ multiplex PCR, yet TCRdb's version contains in-frame clones alone and is incomplete. The V and J calls and clone size were taken over from that table, and D and trimming were inferred from the DNA. The sample has fewer than 30,000 clones, 84% seen once; the top ten hold roughly 15%. The rearrangement joins TRBV23-1 to TRBJ1-3; weak D call: TRBD1 (6 bases). TRBV23-1 is identified as an open reading frame with a role that is uncertain. Sequencing was carried out using peripheral blood. The clonotype comes from a man between 65 and 85 years old with active COVID-19. This CDR3 reads CASRITGWIGDTIYF. The CDR3 DNA reads as TGCGCCAGCCGGATAACAGGGTGGATCGGAGACACCATATATTTT.